The clone carrying this T cell receptor beta chain was detected once. This sample stems from a study of cytomegalovirus exposure and HLA in healthy donors. Per germline, CDR1 SGHRS and CDR2 YFSETQ. V lost 0 bases, J lost 5 bases, and 8 bases lay in between. CDR3 length: 13 residues. Assay used: immunoSEQ multiplex PCR; TCRdb lists only in-frame clones, some missing. The repertoire has over 150,000 clones, about 90% of them found once; the top ten carry around 2.7%. The receptor comes from a woman between 18 and 30 years old in good health and CMV-seropositive. The sequenced material came from PBMCs. This chain joins TRBV5-1 and TRBJ2-5; TRBD1 might be the D (5 bases). The CDR3 DNA sequence: TGCGCCAGCAGCTTGGCCAGGGTGGAGACCCAGTACTTC. This encodes CASSLARVETQYF.